A single sample gave rise to the 10 T cell receptor beta chains below, sequenced in a study of blood T cell repertoires in COVID-19. TCRdb keeps only in-frame clones here, not all; method: immunoSEQ multiplex PCR. The data contain roughly 160,000 clones, over 80% of them singletons. The sequenced sample was peripheral blood. These receptors all come from a woman aged 80 or older with COVID-19, enrolled during active disease.

The J gene is TRBJ1-2, the V gene TRBV28; maybe TRBD1 (5 bases). V was cut by 1 base and J by 0 bases, with 18 bases left in between. Germline values: CDR1 MDHEN, CDR2 SYDVKM. There are 18 residues in the CDR3. The CDR3 spells CASSLLGGDHQANYGYTF. CDR3 bases: TGTGCCAGCAGTTTATTGGGCGGGGACCACCAAGCTAACTATGGCTACACCTTC.

The rearrangement links TRBV5-1 to TRBJ2-7; D is possibly TRBD1 (7 bases). The ends were cut back, 4 bases at V and 1 base at J, with 15 bases in the middle. The CDR3 sequence is 15 residues long. The germline CDR1 and CDR2 sequences are SGHRS and YFSETQ. The CDR3 DNA reads as TGCGCCAGCAGCGCGGGGACAGCAGCTTCCTACGAGCAGTACTTC. It yields the protein CASSAGTAASYEQYF. Full variable domain (rest looked up from reference TRBV5-1 and TRBJ2-7): KAGVTQTPRYLIKTRGQQVTLSCSPISGHRSVSWYQQTPGQGLQFLFEYFSETQRNKGNFPGRFSGRQFSNSRSEMNVSTLELGDSALYLCASSAGTAASYEQYFGPGTRLTVT.

The gene calls are TRBV28 and TRBJ1-4; TRBD1 matches 9 bases. This CDR3 contains 13 residues. The germline gives CDR1 MDHEN, CDR2 SYDVKM. V lost 6 bases and J lost 7; bases outside the gene matches: 3. CDR3 in DNA: TGTGCCAGCAGCCCACAGGGGGCTGAAAAACTGTTTTTT. Protein sequence: CASSPQGAEKLFF.

The chain combines TRBV7-9 with TRBJ1-4; 7 bases agree with TRBD1. In germline, CDR1 is SEHNR, CDR2 FQNEAQ (reference sequence). J gave up 4 bases and V 5 bases, and 7 bases lay outside the gene matches. CDR3 length: 15 amino acids. CDR3 in amino acids: CASSLGTDNNEKLFF. CDR3 nucleotides: TGTGCCAGCAGCCTAGGGACAGACAATAATGAAAAACTGTTTTTT.

The chain has TRBV5-6 and TRBJ1-5; the match to TRBD1 covers 7 bases. Germline CDR1 SGHDT, CDR2 YYEEEE. This CDR3 has 15 residues. Trimming at V came to 5 bases and at J to 3 bases, leaving 8 bases not matched to a gene. The CDR3 sequence is CASSRRDSFNQPQHF. CDR3 bases: TGTGCCAGCAGTCGCCGGGACAGTTTCAATCAGCCCCAGCATTTT. The full variable domain, its missing parts supplied by reference TRBV5-6 and TRBJ1-5, is DAGVTQSPTHLIKTRGQQVTLRCSPKSGHDTVSWYQQALGQGPQFIFQYYEEEERQRGNFPDRFSGHQFPNYSSELNVNALLLGDSALYLCASSRRDSFNQPQHFGDGTRLSIL.

The chain has TRBV5-1 and TRBJ2-3; TRBD2 agrees at 7 bases. Trimming removed 0 bases from V and 2 bases from J; junction bases left unmatched: 9. Germline V gene data show CDR1 as SGHRS and CDR2 as YFSETQ. This CDR3 contains 17 residues. The CDR3 loop reads CASSLGGPWDYTDTQYF. The CDR3 bases are TGCGCCAGCAGCTTGGGGGGCCCCTGGGACTACACAGATACGCAGTATTTT.

V usage is TRBV19 and J usage is TRBJ1-4; a possible D gene is TRBD1 (6 bases). The length of the CDR3 is 15 residues. Trimming took off 6 bases at V and 3 bases at J, with 14 bases between the two ends. Germline loops: CDR1 LNHDA, CDR2 SQIVND (reference sequence). The CDR3 loop reads CASSSPRGSNEKLFF. The CDR3 DNA follows: TGTGCCAGTAGCTCCCCGAGGGGGTCTAATGAAAAACTGTTTTTT.

This chain links TRBV7-9 with TRBJ2-2; D is uncertain. V dropped 1 base and J dropped 0 bases, with 6 bases sitting between them. CDR3 size: 15 residues. Germline lookup yields CDR1 SEHNR and CDR2 FQNEAQ (reference sequence). The CDR3 sequence: CASSLGQANTGELFF. The CDR3 DNA reads as TGTGCCAGCAGCTTAGGCCAGGCGAACACCGGGGAGCTGTTTTTT.

V gene TRBV28 combines with J gene TRBJ2-2, with 10 nucleotides matching TRBD1. Per germline, CDR1 MDHEN and CDR2 SYDVKM. The CDR3 is made up of 15 amino acids. Trimming removed 6 bases from V and 7 bases from J; junction bases left unmatched: 8. The CDR3 is CASSSTGGSLGELFF. The CDR3 nucleotides are TGTGCCAGCAGCTCGACAGGGGGCTCTCTCGGGGAGCTGTTTTTT.

The chain couples TRBV10-3 to TRBJ1-5; D may be TRBD1 (5 bases). This CDR3 region has 13 residues. V lost 10 bases to trimming and J lost 2 bases, with 12 bases between them. The germline gives CDR1 ENHRY, CDR2 SYGVKD. The CDR3 nucleotides are TGTGCCACCACGGGGGAGGGCAATCAGCCCCAGCATTTT. Its protein product is CATTGEGNQPQHF.